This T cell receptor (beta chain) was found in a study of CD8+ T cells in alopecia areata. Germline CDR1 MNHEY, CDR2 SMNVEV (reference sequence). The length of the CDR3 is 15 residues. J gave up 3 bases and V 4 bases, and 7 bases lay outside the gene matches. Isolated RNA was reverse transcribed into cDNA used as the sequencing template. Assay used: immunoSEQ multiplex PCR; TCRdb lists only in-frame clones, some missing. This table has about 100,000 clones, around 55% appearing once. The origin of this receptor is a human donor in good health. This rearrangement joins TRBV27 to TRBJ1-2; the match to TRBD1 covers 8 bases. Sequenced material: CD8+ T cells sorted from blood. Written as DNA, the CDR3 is TGTGCCAGCAGTTGCGGGCCCAGGGGGCACTATGGCTACACCTTC. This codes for CASSCGPRGHYGYTF.